These 6 T cell receptor beta chains were sequenced from one sample in a study of T cells after yellow fever vaccination. From the 5' RACE reads, TCRdb called clonotypes with MiXCR, one entry per CDR3 protein. The data contain about 29,000 distinct CDR3 sequences, around 4.6% of them seen just once; the ten biggest clones take up over 40%. Sequenced material: CD8+ T cells sorted from PBMCs, taken 10 days after the yellow fever booster vaccination. These receptors were obtained from a man aged 25-45 years who received the YFV17D yellow fever vaccine.

This clonotype was counted at least ten times. The chain has TRBV11-1 and TRBJ2-2; 9 bases align to TRBD1. With V trimmed by 5 bases and J by 5 bases, 6 bases remained unmatched. The CDR3 is made up of 15 amino acids. CDR1 and CDR2 from the germline V gene are SGHAT and FQDESV (reference sequence). CDR3 nucleotides: TGTGCCAGCAGCCGTCCCGGGACAGGGACCGGGGAGCTGTTTTTT. It yields the protein CASSRPGTGTGELFF.

In its sample, this clonotype was seen many times. The chain carries TRBV5-1 and TRBJ2-3; D may correspond to TRBD1 or TRBD2 (7 bases each). The CDR3 extends over 20 amino acids. Trimming removed 0 bases at V and 3 bases at J, with 26 bases between. Per germline, CDR1 SGHRS and CDR2 YFSETQ. CDR3 protein: CASSLEWTPRSRGGTDTQYF. The CDR3 nucleotides read TGCGCCAGCAGCTTGGAATGGACCCCACGGTCCAGGGGGGGGACAGATACGCAGTATTTT.

This clonotype was seen repeatedly, ten times or more. V usage is TRBV20-1 and J usage is TRBJ2-7, with no clear D. V lost 0 bases and J lost 2, with 8 bases in between. The CDR3 spans 13 residues. CDR1 and CDR2 from the germline V gene are DFQATT and SNEGSKA (reference sequence). The CDR3 nucleotides are TGCAGTGCTAGAGAGTCAGGCCCCTACGAGCAGTACTTC. It yields the protein CSARESGPYEQYF.

This clonotype came up many times. This rearrangement joins TRBV5-5 to TRBJ2-5; tentative D call: TRBD2 (5 bases). Per germline, CDR1 SGHKS and CDR2 YYEKEE (reference sequence). V lost 10 bases to trimming and J lost 0 bases, with 16 bases between them. The CDR3 extends over 14 amino acids. In DNA, the CDR3 is TGTGCCGTCAAAAAGGACTGGAACCAAGAGACCCAGTACTTC. It codes for CAVKKDWNQETQYF. Filled out from reference TRBV5-5 and TRBJ2-5, the complete variable domain reads DAGVTQSPTHLIKTRGQQVTLRCSPISGHKSVSWYQQVLGQGPQFIFQYYEKEERGRGNFPDRFSARQFPNYSSELNVNALLLGDSALYLCAVKKDWNQETQYFGPGTRLLVL.

This clonotype was observed at least ten times. The chain recombines TRBV24-1 with TRBJ2-2, with D unresolved. Germline CDR1 KGHDR, CDR2 SFDVKD. The V end was cut by 7 bases, the J end by 15 bases, with 14 bases between. The CDR3 is made up of 11 amino acids. This CDR3 reads CATSNLGRMFF. CDR3 in DNA: TGTGCCACCAGCAACCTCGGAAGGATGTTTTTT.

The sample holds many counts of this clonotype. At one of its ends the junction is not consistent with the germline gene, which may arise from a read error. The V gene is TRBV7-9, the J gene TRBJ2-3; D possibly corresponds to TRBD1 (6 bases). The CDR3 has 15 amino acids. Germline CDR1 SEHNR, CDR2 FQNEAQ (reference sequence). Written as DNA, the CDR3 is TGTGCCAGCAGCGTAGCACAGGGCTTTGCAGATACGCAGTATTTT. Amino acids: CASSVAQGFADTQYF.